These T cell receptor beta chains were read from a single sample in a study of blood T cell repertoires in COVID-19. Assay: immunoSEQ multiplex PCR; the TCRdb copy retains only in-frame clones and omits some. Of around 39,000 clones listed, 90% were seen once; the top ten hold about 12%. The material sequenced was peripheral blood. These receptors originate from a man in his sixties or seventies with acute or convalescent COVID-19. The CDR3 runs from the conserved cysteine through the conserved F or W. Fields, in order: clone size, J gene, D gene, V gene, CDR3 protein, CDR3 DNA. A D gene is named only where the DNA matches it firmly. Only part of the rows carry a size: once, few, many, or a class if the clone is expanded.

>-|TRBJ2-3|-|TRBV27
CASRATSTDTQYF
TGTGCCAGCAGAGCGACTAGCACAGATACGCAGTATTTT
>-|TRBJ1-5|TRBD1|TRBV18
CASSHDRDRGVQPQHF
TGTGCCAGCTCACATGACCGGGACAGGGGGGTTCAGCCCCAGCATTTT
>-|TRBJ1-1|-|TRBV4-2
CASSQDRGGYTNTEAFF
TGTGCCAGCAGCCAAGATAGAGGGGGTTATACGAACACTGAAGCTTTCTTT
>-|TRBJ1-2|-|TRBV28
CASSYGMRRGYTF
TGTGCCAGCAGCTACGGGATGCGGAGGGGCTACACCTTC
>-|TRBJ2-7|TRBD1|TRBV2
CASSSRQGPYEQYF
TGTGCCAGCAGTAGTCGACAGGGGCCCTACGAGCAGTACTTC
>-|TRBJ2-5|TRBD2|TRBV5-1
CASSAGDAGQETQYF
TGCGCCAGCAGCGCGGGGGACGCGGGACAAGAGACCCAGTACTTC
>-|TRBJ2-3|TRBD2|TRBV4-3
CASSLGLVGKDTQYF
TGCGCCAGCAGCCTCGGACTAGTGGGTAAAGATACGCAGTATTTT
>-|TRBJ1-1|TRBD1|TRBV4-3
CASSQDRDSFIRGWAEAFF
TGCGCCAGCAGCCAAGATAGGGACAGTTTCATAAGGGGGTGGGCTGAAGCTTTCTTT
>few|TRBJ2-7|TRBD1|TRBV3-1/TRBV3-2
CASSITGGDEQYF
TGTGCCAGCAGTATTACAGGGGGCGACGAGCAGTACTTC
>-|TRBJ2-5|-|TRBV25-1
CASSAGRANQETQYF
TGTGCCAGCAGTGCTGGCAGGGCGAACCAAGAGACCCAGTACTTC
>-|TRBJ2-1|TRBD2|TRBV5-4
CASSSRLAGGYSEQFF
TGTGCCAGCAGCTCAAGACTAGCGGGAGGGTACAGTGAGCAGTTCTTC
>-|TRBJ2-7|TRBD1|TRBV6-6
CASSYPDRGEYEQYF
TGTGCCAGCAGTTACCCTGACAGGGGGGAATACGAGCAGTACTTC
>-|TRBJ2-3|TRBD2|TRBV7-2
CASSPQLAGDFFTDTQYF
TGTGCCAGCAGCCCTCAACTAGCGGGAGACTTTTTTACAGATACGCAGTATTTT
>-|TRBJ2-3|-|TRBV4-3
CASSQELQGTDTQYF
TGCGCCAGCAGCCAAGAGTTGCAGGGGACAGATACGCAGTATTTT
>-|TRBJ2-1|TRBD2|TRBV16
CASGGLGNEQFF
TGTGCCAGTGGGGGACTAGGAAATGAGCAGTTCTTC
>-|TRBJ1-2|-|TRBV15
CATSRDGEFLVSYTF
TGTGCCACCAGCAGAGATGGAGAGTTTTTGGTGAGCTACACCTTC
>-|TRBJ1-1|-|TRBV28
CASTGGGLRTEAFF
TGTGCCAGCACTGGGGGGGGGTTAAGGACTGAAGCTTTCTTT
>-|TRBJ2-7|-|TRBV10-3
CANSVGSSYEQYF
TGTGCCAATAGCGTAGGGAGCTCCTACGAGCAGTACTTC
>-|TRBJ2-3|TRBD2|TRBV29-1
CSGGLADTQYF
TGCAGCGGGGGACTAGCAGATACGCAGTATTTT
>-|TRBJ2-7|TRBD2|TRBV7-2
CASSPGWSGRGEQYF
TGTGCCAGCAGCCCCGGGTGGAGCGGGAGGGGCGAGCAGTACTTC
>-|TRBJ2-7|TRBD1|TRBV27
CASSRTGNNYEQYF
TGTGCCAGCAGTAGGACAGGAAATAACTACGAGCAGTACTTC
>-|TRBJ2-1|-|TRBV14
CASSQVKGDNEQFF
TGTGCCAGCAGCCAAGTAAAGGGGGACAATGAGCAGTTCTTC
>-|TRBJ2-5|-|TRBV6-5
CASSLEAPQYF
TGTGCCAGCAGTTTAGAGGCGCCCCAGTACTTC
>-|TRBJ1-5|TRBD1|TRBV15
CATSRDPGQGTQHF
TGTGCCACCAGCAGAGATCCGGGACAGGGTACCCAGCATTTT
>-|TRBJ1-6|TRBD1|TRBV9
CASSAWDRGDNSPLHF
TGTGCCAGCAGCGCTTGGGACAGAGGCGATAATTCACCCCTCCACTTT
>-|TRBJ2-5|TRBD1|TRBV6-2/TRBV6-3
CASSYFTLDRGVQETQYF
TGTGCCAGCAGTTACTTCACCCTAGACAGGGGTGTCCAAGAGACCCAGTACTTC
>-|TRBJ1-6|TRBD1|TRBV9
CASSEGQLSIYNSPLHF
TGTGCCAGCAGCGAGGGACAGCTTAGTATCTATAATTCACCCCTCCACTTT
>-|TRBJ1-5|-|TRBV7-8
CASSRNSGSIQPQHF
TGTGCCAGCAGCCGAAACTCCGGGTCCATACAGCCCCAGCATTTT
>-|TRBJ1-4|TRBD1|TRBV29-1
CSVEDRTGANEKLFF
TGCAGCGTTGAAGATCGGACAGGGGCCAATGAAAAACTGTTTTTT
>-|TRBJ2-1|-|TRBV6-2/TRBV6-3
CASSYSGPDKQFF
TGTGCCAGCAGTTATTCTGGGCCTGATAAGCAGTTCTTC
>-|TRBJ2-3|TRBD2|TRBV5-6
CASSLVGGGPTDTQYF
TGTGCCAGCAGCTTGGTGGGGGGAGGGCCCACCGATACGCAGTATTTT
>-|TRBJ1-1|-|TRBV2
CASSGQWNTEAFF
TGTGCCAGCAGTGGTCAGTGGAACACTGAAGCTTTCTTT
>-|TRBJ1-5|-|TRBV7-9
CASSGMVSIPQHF
TGTGCCAGCAGCGGCATGGTATCGATACCCCAGCATTTT
>-|TRBJ2-3|TRBD2|TRBV18
CASSPATSGSSWDTQYF
TGTGCCAGCTCACCGGCGACTAGCGGGAGCTCATGGGATACGCAGTATTTT
>-|TRBJ2-1|TRBD1|TRBV5-4
CASSTITGAGEQFF
TGTGCCAGCAGCACAATAACAGGGGCTGGTGAGCAGTTCTTC
>once|TRBJ1-5|-|TRBV27
CASSHDWGPDQPQHF
TGTGCCAGCAGCCACGATTGGGGGCCCGATCAGCCCCAGCATTTT
>few|TRBJ2-1|-|TRBV6-5
CASTGGTYNEQFF
TGTGCCAGCACAGGGGGGACCTACAATGAGCAGTTCTTC
>-|TRBJ2-5|-|TRBV5-1
CASSLPGPQETQYF
TGCGCCAGCAGCTTGCCAGGGCCCCAGGAGACCCAGTACTTC
>once|TRBJ2-1|TRBD2|TRBV7-2
CASSPRVAGEYEQFF
TGTGCCAGCAGCCCCAGGGTAGCGGGAGAGTATGAGCAGTTCTTC
>-|TRBJ1-5|-|TRBV4-2
CASSQTIGTPIGF
TGTGCCAGCAGCCAAACCATAGGGACACCCATCGGTTTT
>-|TRBJ1-1|-|TRBV19
CASSMPLLKRAFF
TGTGCCAGTAGTATGCCCTTATTAAAGCGGGCTTTCTTT
>-|TRBJ2-3|TRBD2|TRBV7-2
CASRGLARGDDTQYF
TGTGCCAGCAGGGGACTAGCGAGGGGCGACGATACGCAGTATTTT
>-|TRBJ2-2|-|TRBV4-3
CASSPNSNSNTGELFF
TGCGCCAGCAGCCCTAATAGCAACTCGAACACCGGGGAGCTGTTTTTT
>-|TRBJ2-5|TRBD2|TRBV5-1
CASSLDPSGSRKTQYF
TGCGCCAGCAGCTTGGATCCTAGCGGGAGTCGGAAGACCCAGTACTTC
>few|TRBJ2-5|TRBD1|TRBV5-6
CASSPGDRAKTQYF
TGTGCCAGCAGCCCGGGCGACAGGGCGAAGACCCAGTACTTC
>few|TRBJ1-2|TRBD1|TRBV6-2/TRBV6-3
CASSSTDRVYGYTF
TGTGCCAGCAGTTCCACTGACAGGGTCTATGGCTACACCTTC
>once|TRBJ1-1|-|TRBV11-2
CASSPTATTGNTEAFF
TGTGCCAGCAGCCCAACGGCCACGACAGGCAACACTGAAGCTTTCTTT
>-|TRBJ1-2|-|TRBV6-1
CASSEMAGALGYGYTF
TGTGCCAGCAGTGAAATGGCAGGGGCCCTGGGTTATGGCTACACCTTC
>-|TRBJ1-4|TRBD1|TRBV28
CASSAATGANNEKLFF
TGTGCCAGCAGCGCAGCCACAGGGGCCAATAATGAAAAACTGTTTTTT
>-|TRBJ2-7|TRBD2|TRBV6-5
CASRVAGGRYEQYF
TGTGCCAGCAGAGTAGCGGGGGGTAGGTACGAGCAGTACTTC
>once|TRBJ1-5|-|TRBV7-2
CASSFQGSNQPQHF
TGTGCCAGCAGCTTTCAGGGTAGCAATCAGCCCCAGCATTTT
>-|TRBJ1-1|TRBD1|TRBV9
CASSVDSSTGAGSAFF
TGTGCCAGCAGCGTAGATTCCTCGACAGGGGCCGGGTCGGCTTTCTTT
>-|TRBJ2-7|TRBD1|TRBV6-5
CASSPGDRGRPEQYF
TGTGCCAGCAGTCCCGGGGACAGGGGGCGTCCCGAGCAGTACTTC
>-|TRBJ1-2|-|TRBV5-5
CASRSGVSNYGYTF
TGTGCCAGCAGGTCAGGGGTGTCTAACTATGGCTACACCTTC